This T cell receptor (beta chain) was observed in a study of blood T cell repertoires in COVID-19. Across the whole study: T cells, B-cell-depleted T cells, or PBMCs provided the cDNA or gDNA that served as material.

Germline V lookup: CDR1 SEHNR, CDR2 FQNEAQ (reference sequence). CDR3 length: 16 amino acids. The V and J ends lost 4 bases and 6 bases, in that order; junction bases with no gene match: 7. How the authors handled the data: Nucleated cell counts were estimated from reference gene primer amplification. Using immunoSEQ multiplex PCR, the repertoire was profiled, and TCRdb retains in-frame clones only, with some absent. D and trimming come from the DNA, and the V and J calls and clone size come from that table. This table has about 190,000 clones, around nine tenths appearing once. V usage is TRBV7-9 and J usage is TRBJ2-3; TRBD2 matches at 13 bases. Sequenced input: peripheral blood. The sequence came from a man between 65 and 80 years old with active or convalescent COVID-19. CDR3 loop: CASSSWTSGGRDTQYF. The CDR3 bases are TGTGCCAGCAGCTCGTGGACTAGCGGGGGCCGCGATACGCAGTATTTT.